This TCR beta chain was profiled in a study of T-cell memory formation after mild COVID-19. General study findings and limits: CD4+ bias marked clones expanding day 15 to 37, unlike balanced contracting clones.

From 5'RACE with constant-segment primers came TCR alpha and TCR beta cDNA libraries that carried sample barcodes and UMIs. In TCRdb, the 5' RACE reads were re-called with MiXCR into one record per CDR3 protein. The repertoire consists of around 320,000 distinct CDR3 sequences, with 13% to 15% occurring once and the leading ten covering around 23%. The CDR3 runs to 13 residues. Trimming removed 4 bases from V and 7 bases from J, with 11 bases in between. Germline V lookup: CDR1 SGHVS, CDR2 FNYEAQ. This clonotype was detected ten times or more. Its specificity is unknown. Source material: PBMCs or a T cell subset sorted from them (not recorded which). The clonotype was recovered from a man younger than 35 who had mild COVID-19 (a few samples of this study predate the infection). Cell type and time point are not known. J is TRBJ2-4 and V is TRBV7-6; D remains unclear. The CDR3 reads CASSYGSSNIQYF. Here the CDR3 DNA reads TGTGCCAGCAGCTATGGATCGTCCAACATTCAGTACTTC.